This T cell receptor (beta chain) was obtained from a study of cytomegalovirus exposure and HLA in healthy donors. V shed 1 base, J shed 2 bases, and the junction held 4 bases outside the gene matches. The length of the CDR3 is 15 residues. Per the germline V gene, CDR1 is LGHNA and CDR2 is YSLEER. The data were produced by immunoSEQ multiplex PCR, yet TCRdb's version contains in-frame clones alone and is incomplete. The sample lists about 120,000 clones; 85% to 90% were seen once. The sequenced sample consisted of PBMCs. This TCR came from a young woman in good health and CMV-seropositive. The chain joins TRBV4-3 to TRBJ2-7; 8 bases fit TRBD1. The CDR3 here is CASSQATDRAYEQYF. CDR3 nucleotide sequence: TGCGCCAGCAGCCAAGCGACGGACAGGGCCTACGAGCAGTACTTC.